The clone carrying this T cell receptor (beta chain) was seen only a few times. As yet, its antigen is unknown. 13 Jbeta primers and 60 Vbeta primers were used for the PCR. The protocol was immunoSEQ multiplex PCR, while the TCRdb copy is restricted to in-frame clones and leaves out a portion. This sample yields 100,000 to 150,000 clones, of which 70% to 80% are seen a single time; 1.5% to 2.5% belongs to the top ten. This specimen belongs to a study of cytomegalovirus exposure and HLA in healthy donors. General study points: Researchers reported from a later analysis that most CMV-associated TCR beta chains appeared HLA-restricted. Researchers reported in a later analysis that common viral pathogens appeared linked to several top clusters. A missense variant in DCLRE1C was later tied to TCR beta V- and J-gene trimming. According to an earlier analysis, most TCR beta V segments yielded productive rearrangements about 87% or about 30% of the time.

V gave up 5 bases and J gave up 7 bases; unmatched junction bases: 7. The CDR3 has 15 amino acids. Germline V gene sequence: CDR1 MDHEN, CDR2 SYDVKM. The clonotype originates from a man aged 18 to 30 in good health and CMV-seronegative. The chain recombines TRBV28 with TRBJ2-2; 10 bases fit TRBD1. Sequencing was done on a sample of PBMCs. In DNA form, the CDR3 reads TGTGCCAGCAGTCCCGGGACAGGGGAGGTCGGGGAGCTGTTTTTT. This sequence encodes CASSPGTGEVGELFF.